This T cell receptor (beta chain) was sequenced during a study of CD8 T cells in ankylosing spondylitis. This clonotype was counted at least ten times. TCRdb ran MiXCR on the 5' RACE reads and lists one entry per CDR3 protein. The sample carries a few hundred thousand distinct CDR3 sequences, roughly 11% recorded once. The V and J ends lost 6 bases and 4 bases respectively, with 17 bases between them. The CDR3 totals 14 residues. Germline lookup yields CDR1 SQVTM and CDR2 ANQGSEA. This chain connects TRBV29-1 to TRBJ2-3; the D gene could be TRBD1 or TRBD2 (5 bases each). Sequenced: blood, either unsorted or a sorted T cell fraction (not recorded which). This TCR was recovered from a female donor with ankylosing spondylitis or in good health (not recorded which). This CDR3 reads CSVSEGSVADTQYF. Written as DNA, the CDR3 is TGCAGCGTGAGTGAGGGGAGCGTGGCAGATACGCAGTATTTT.